This is a list of T cell receptor beta chains from one sample in a study of T cells in localized non-small cell lung cancer. Profiled with immunoSEQ multiplex PCR; TCRdb holds only in-frame clones, not every one. The sample contains around 91,000 clones, roughly 86% of which appear only once. Sequences were derived from peripheral blood, sampled before any cancer treatment. Receptors were obtained from a man aged 40-75 years with stage I squamous cell lung carcinoma. Each CDR3 is given with its conserved first and last residue. D genes are given only for firm matches.

d_call: -
v_call: TRBV21-1
j_call: TRBJ2-2
cdr3_aa: CASSKESVGGVRELFF
cdr3_nt: TGTGCCAGCAGCAAAGAGTCAGTCGGAGGAGTTCGGGAGCTGTTTTTT

d_call: TRBD1
v_call: TRBV5-4
j_call: TRBJ1-2
cdr3_aa: CASSLARGEGGYTF
cdr3_nt: TGTGCCAGCAGCTTGGCCAGGGGGGAAGGTGGCTACACCTTC

d_call: -
v_call: TRBV6-6
j_call: TRBJ1-1
cdr3_aa: CASRGAEAFF
cdr3_nt: TGTGCCAGCAGGGGGGCTGAAGCTTTCTTT

d_call: TRBD2
v_call: TRBV2
j_call: TRBJ2-7
cdr3_aa: CASRGGTSADYEQYF
cdr3_nt: TGTGCCAGCAGGGGTGGGACTAGCGCTGACTACGAGCAGTACTTC

d_call: -
v_call: TRBV6-1
j_call: TRBJ2-5
cdr3_aa: CASSDLPGWQETQYF
cdr3_nt: TGTGCCAGCAGTGATCTTCCGGGGTGGCAAGAGACCCAGTACTTC

d_call: TRBD1
v_call: TRBV5-6
j_call: TRBJ1-1
cdr3_aa: CASSRGQLMNTEAFF
cdr3_nt: TGTGCCAGCAGCCGGGGACAGCTTATGAACACTGAAGCTTTCTTT

d_call: TRBD1
v_call: TRBV4-1
j_call: TRBJ2-7
cdr3_aa: CASSLGQLSYEQYF
cdr3_nt: TGCGCCAGCAGCTTGGGACAGCTTTCCTACGAGCAGTACTTC

d_call: TRBD1
v_call: TRBV27
j_call: TRBJ1-5
cdr3_aa: CASSLSSDRGHQPQHF
cdr3_nt: TGTGCCAGCAGTTTATCGAGTGACAGGGGGCATCAGCCCCAGCATTTT

d_call: -
v_call: TRBV6-5
j_call: TRBJ1-3
cdr3_aa: CASSLLPQDPNTIYF
cdr3_nt: TGTGCCAGCAGTCTACTCCCCCAGGACCCTAACACCATATATTTT

d_call: -
v_call: TRBV5-4
j_call: TRBJ1-4
cdr3_aa: CASSEDTGTNEKLFF
cdr3_nt: TGTGCCAGCAGCGAGGACACGGGCACTAATGAAAAACTGTTTTTT

d_call: TRBD1
v_call: TRBV29-1
j_call: TRBJ1-1
cdr3_aa: CSVGTGGGNTEAFF
cdr3_nt: TGCAGCGTTGGCACAGGGGGGGGGAACACTGAAGCTTTCTTT